Described below is a single TCR beta chain sequence and its context. Its antigen is not known. Each TCR beta library was made by quantitative 5'-RACE that incorporated molecular barcodes. TCRdb re-derived calls from the 5' RACE reads in MiXCR, one entry per CDR3 protein. Among approximately 250,000 distinct CDR3 sequences listed, roughly 32% were seen once. This entry belongs to a study of CD8 T cells in ankylosing spondylitis. Study-wide results and limits: The authors reported significant enrichment of disease-linked clones in matched ankylosing spondylitis synovial fluid.

CDR1 is SGHKS and CDR2 is YYEKEE in the germline V gene (reference sequence). The V segment lost 4 bases and the J segment 6 bases; nucleotides outside the gene matches: 9. This CDR3 comprises 14 residues. This chain connects TRBV5-5 to TRBJ2-7; the match to TRBD1 covers 8 bases. The TCR sequence derives from a male donor with ankylosing spondylitis or in good health (not recorded which). Sample: blood, either unsorted or a sorted T cell fraction (not recorded which). As DNA, the CDR3 is TGTGCCAGCAGCCCTCGGGACAGGCGCCCCGAGCAGTACTTC. Translation gives CASSPRDRRPEQYF.